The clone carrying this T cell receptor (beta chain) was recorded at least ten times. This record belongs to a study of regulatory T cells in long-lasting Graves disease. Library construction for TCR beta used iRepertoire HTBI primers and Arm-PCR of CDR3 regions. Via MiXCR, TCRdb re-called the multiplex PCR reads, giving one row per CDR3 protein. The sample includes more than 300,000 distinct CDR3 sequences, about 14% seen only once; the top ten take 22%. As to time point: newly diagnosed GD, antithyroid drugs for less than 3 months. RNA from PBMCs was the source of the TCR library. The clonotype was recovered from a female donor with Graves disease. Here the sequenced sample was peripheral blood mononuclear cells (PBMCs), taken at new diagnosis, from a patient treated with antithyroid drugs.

The CDR3 nucleotides are TGTGCCAGCAGGGGGGACAGGGCCTACGAGCAGTACTTC. Translating gives CASRGDRAYEQYF. J is TRBJ2-7 and V is TRBV12-3 or TRBV12-4; 9 nucleotides line up with TRBD1. The CDR3 sequence is 13 residues long. V gave up 6 bases and J gave up 2 bases; unmatched junction bases: 2.